The clone carrying this TCR beta chain was observed at least ten times. Its antigen is still unknown. Methods used by the authors: In papillary thyroid cancer, a distant-metastasis classifier was built using CDR3 differences across clinicopathological groups. MiXCR was used by TCRdb to re-call the PCR reads. It is TCRdb's table, rather than the study itself, that gives the V and J calls and clone size. The repertoire includes about 42,000 clones, 9.5% to 13% of them detected once, and 9% sits in the top ten. This sample is drawn from a study of metastatic and nonmetastatic thyroid tumors. Study-wide context: Repertoires were compared across blood and tumor or nodule tissue from malignant and benign thyroid patients. Study-wide results and caveats: In both blood and tumor samples, TCR beta diversity was reported significantly higher for malignant than benign nodules.

Germline loops: CDR1 LGHNA, CDR2 YSLEER. V lost 4 bases to trimming and J lost 8 bases; unmatched junction nucleotides: 3. CDR3 length: 12 residues. Thyroid surgery had not been preceded by any treatment in any patient. The sequenced sample consisted of blood. The receptor was isolated from a male donor with papillary thyroid cancer or a benign thyroid nodule (not recorded which). Some clones in this sample may be carry-over from other donors' samples. The chain employs TRBV4-3 and TRBJ2-3, with 7 nucleotides matching TRBD2. CDR3 sequence (DNA): TGCGCCAGCAGCCCGCGCGGGGGTACGCAGTATTTT. Amino acid sequence: CASSPRGGTQYF.